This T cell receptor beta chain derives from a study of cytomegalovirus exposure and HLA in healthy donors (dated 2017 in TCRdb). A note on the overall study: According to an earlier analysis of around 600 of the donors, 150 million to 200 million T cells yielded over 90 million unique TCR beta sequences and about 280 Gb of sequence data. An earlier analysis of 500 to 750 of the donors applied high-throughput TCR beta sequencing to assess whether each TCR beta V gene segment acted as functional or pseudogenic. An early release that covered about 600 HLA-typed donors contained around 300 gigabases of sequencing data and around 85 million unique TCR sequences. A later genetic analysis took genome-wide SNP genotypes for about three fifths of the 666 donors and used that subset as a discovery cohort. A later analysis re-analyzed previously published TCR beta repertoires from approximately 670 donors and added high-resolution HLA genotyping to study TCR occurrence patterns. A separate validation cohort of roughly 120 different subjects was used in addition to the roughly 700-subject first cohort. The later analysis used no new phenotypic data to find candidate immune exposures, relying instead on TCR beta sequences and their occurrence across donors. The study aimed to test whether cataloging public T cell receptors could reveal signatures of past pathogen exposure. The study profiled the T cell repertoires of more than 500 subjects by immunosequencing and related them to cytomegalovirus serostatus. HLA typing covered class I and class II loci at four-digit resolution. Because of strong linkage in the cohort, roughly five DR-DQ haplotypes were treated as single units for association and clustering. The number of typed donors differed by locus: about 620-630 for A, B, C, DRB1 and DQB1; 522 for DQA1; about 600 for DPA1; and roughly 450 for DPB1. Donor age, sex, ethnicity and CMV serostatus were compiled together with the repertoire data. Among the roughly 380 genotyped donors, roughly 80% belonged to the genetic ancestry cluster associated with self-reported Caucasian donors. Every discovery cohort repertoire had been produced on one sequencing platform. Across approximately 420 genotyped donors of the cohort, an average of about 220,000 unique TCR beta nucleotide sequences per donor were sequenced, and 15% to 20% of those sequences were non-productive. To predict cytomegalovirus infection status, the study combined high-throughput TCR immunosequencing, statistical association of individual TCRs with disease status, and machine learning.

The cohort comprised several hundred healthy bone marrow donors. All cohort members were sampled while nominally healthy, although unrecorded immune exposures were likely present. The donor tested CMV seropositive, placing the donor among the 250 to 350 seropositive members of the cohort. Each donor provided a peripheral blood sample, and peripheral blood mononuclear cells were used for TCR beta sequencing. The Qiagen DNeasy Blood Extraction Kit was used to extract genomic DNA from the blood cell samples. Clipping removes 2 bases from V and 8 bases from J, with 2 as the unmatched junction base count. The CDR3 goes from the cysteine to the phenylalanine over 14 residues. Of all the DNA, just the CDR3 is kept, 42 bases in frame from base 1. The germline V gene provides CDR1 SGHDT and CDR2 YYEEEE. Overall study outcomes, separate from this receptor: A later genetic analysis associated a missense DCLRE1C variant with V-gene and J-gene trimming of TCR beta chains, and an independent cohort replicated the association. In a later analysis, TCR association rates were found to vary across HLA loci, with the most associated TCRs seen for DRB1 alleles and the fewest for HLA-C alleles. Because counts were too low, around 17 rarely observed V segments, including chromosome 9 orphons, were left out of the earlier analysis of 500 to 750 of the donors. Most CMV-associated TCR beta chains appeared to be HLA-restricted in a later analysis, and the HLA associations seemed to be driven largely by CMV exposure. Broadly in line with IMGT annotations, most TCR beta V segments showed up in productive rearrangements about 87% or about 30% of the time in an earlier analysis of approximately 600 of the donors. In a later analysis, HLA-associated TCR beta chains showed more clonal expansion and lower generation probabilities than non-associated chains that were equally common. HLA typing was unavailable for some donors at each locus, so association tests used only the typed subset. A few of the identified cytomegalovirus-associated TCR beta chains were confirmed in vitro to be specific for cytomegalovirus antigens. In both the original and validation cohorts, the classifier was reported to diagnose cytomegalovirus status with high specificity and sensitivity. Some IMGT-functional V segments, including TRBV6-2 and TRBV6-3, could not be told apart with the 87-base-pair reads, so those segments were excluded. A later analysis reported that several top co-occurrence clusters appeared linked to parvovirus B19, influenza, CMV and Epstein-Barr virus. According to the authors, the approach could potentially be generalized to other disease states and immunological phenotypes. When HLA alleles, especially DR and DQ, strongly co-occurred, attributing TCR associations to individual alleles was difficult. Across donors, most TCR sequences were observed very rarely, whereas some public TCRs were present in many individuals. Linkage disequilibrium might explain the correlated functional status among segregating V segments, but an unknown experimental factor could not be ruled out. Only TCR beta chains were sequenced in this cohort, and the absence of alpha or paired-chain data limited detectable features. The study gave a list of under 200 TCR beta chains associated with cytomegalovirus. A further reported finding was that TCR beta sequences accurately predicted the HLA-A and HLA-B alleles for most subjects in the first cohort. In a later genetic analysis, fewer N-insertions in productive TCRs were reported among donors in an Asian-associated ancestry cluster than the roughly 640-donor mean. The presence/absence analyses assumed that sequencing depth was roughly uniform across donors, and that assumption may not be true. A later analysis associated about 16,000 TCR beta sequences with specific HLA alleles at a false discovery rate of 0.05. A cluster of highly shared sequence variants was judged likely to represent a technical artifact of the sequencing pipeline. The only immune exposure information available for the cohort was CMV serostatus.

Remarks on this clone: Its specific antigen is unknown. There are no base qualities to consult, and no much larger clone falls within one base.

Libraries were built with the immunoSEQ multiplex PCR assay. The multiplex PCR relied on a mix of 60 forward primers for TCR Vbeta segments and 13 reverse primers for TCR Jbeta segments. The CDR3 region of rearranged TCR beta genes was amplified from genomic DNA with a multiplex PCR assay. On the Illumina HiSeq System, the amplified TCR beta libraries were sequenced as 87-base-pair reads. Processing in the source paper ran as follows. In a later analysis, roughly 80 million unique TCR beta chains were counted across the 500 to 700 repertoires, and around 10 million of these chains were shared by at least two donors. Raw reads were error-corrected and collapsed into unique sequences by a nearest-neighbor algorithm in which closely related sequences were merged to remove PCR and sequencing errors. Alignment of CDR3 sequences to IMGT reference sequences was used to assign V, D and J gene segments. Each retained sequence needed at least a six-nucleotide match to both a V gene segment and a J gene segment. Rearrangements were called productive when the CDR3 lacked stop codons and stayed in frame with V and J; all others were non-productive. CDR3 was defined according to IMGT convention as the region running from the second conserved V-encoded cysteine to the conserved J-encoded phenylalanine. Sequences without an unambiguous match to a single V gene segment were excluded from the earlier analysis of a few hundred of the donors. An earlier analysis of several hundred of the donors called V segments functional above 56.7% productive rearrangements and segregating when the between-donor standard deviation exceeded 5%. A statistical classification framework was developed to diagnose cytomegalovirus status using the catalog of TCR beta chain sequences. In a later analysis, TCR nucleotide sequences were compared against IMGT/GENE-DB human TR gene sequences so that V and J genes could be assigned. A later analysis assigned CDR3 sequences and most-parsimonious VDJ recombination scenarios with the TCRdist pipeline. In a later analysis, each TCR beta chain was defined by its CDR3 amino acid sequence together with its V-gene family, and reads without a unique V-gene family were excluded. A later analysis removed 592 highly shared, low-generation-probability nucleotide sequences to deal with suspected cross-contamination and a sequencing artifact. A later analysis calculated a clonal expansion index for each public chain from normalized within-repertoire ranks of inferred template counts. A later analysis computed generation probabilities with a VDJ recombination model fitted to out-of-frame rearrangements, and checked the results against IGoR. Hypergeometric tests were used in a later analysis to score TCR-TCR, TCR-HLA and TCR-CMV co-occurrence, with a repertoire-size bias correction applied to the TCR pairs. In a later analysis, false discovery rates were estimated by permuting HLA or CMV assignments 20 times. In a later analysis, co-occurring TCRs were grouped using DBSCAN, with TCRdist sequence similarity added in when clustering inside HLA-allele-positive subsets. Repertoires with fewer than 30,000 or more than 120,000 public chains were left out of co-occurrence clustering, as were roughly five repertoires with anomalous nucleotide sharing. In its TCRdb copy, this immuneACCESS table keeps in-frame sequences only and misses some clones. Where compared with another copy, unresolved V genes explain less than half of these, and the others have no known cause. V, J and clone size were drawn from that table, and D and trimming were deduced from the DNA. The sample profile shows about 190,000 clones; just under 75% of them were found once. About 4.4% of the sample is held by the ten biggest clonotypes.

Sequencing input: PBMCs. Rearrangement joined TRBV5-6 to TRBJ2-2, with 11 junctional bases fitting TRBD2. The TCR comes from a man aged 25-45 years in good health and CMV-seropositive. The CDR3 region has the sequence CASSFTSGGGELFF. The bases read TGTGCCAGCAGCTTCACTAGCGGGGGAGGGGAGCTGTTTTTT.